This T cell receptor beta chain was sequenced in a study of PD-L1 blockade in urothelial cancer. In the study overall: Blood was analyzed 3 weeks (second dose) and 6 weeks after treatment start. Reported median T cell count for blood samples was roughly 150,000.

CDR1 is MGHRA, CDR2 YSYEKL, per germline. The CDR3 is made up of 14 amino acids. The V end lost 4 bases, the J end lost 2 bases, and 12 bases lay between the germline ends. The repertoire was sequenced with immunoSEQ multiplex PCR; TCRdb's copy has only in-frame clones and lacks some. The data show approximately 51,000 clones, with approximately 83% seen just once and approximately 16% held by the top ten. The receptor's source is a man in his sixties with urothelial cancer. The input for sequencing was PBMCs, taken around atezolizumab (anti-PD-L1) treatment. The rearrangement joins TRBV4-1 to TRBJ2-7, with D tentatively TRBD1 (6 bases). CDR3 nucleotides: TGCGCCAGCAGCCTAGGACAGAGTGCCTACGAGCAGTACTTC. It codes for CASSLGQSAYEQYF.